These T cell receptor beta chains were read from a single sample in a study of T cell clusters in autoimmune cytopenias. TCRdb reprocessed the multiplex PCR reads, keeping one entry per CDR3 protein, no DNA. The sample is made up of more than 9,000 distinct CDR3 sequences, and the top ten hold about 3.5% of it. The sample also formed part of further work on T cell repertoires in aging, cancer and after chemotherapy.

Sequenced material: peripheral blood. Source of these receptors: a human donor in good health. The CDR3 runs from the conserved cysteine through the conserved F or W. Each record gives: J gene, V gene, clone size, CDR3 protein. The listing skips clone size in some rows; elsewhere it reads once, few, many or a size class.

TRBJ2-2,TRBV7-2,.,CASSAGPTNTGELFF
TRBJ1-2,TRBV7-2,medium-sized,CASSLQADLRGYTF
TRBJ2-2,TRBV19,medium-sized,CASSRRTGLAGELFF
TRBJ2-3,TRBV5-6,.,CASSLGSTDTQYF
TRBJ1-1,TRBV20-1,.,CSARDGRGMNTEAFF
TRBJ1-5,TRBV19,.,CASSIGTGYNQPQHF
TRBJ2-7,TRBV4-2,.,CASSQDSSGPYEQYF
TRBJ1-5,TRBV6-1,.,CASSETGVSQPQHF
TRBJ2-7,TRBV19,.,CASSPLAGGLYEQYF
TRBJ1-2,TRBV6-2/TRBV6-3,.,CASSYGGANYGYTF
TRBJ2-1,TRBV5-4,.,CASSLDPAISSYNEQFF
TRBJ2-7,TRBV5-5,medium-sized,CASSLMGDSYYEQYF
TRBJ2-3,TRBV5-6,.,CASSPLGQATDTQYF
TRBJ2-4,TRBV20-1,.,CSAQRGDGTNIQYF
TRBJ2-7,TRBV6-1,medium-sized,CASSRGDEQYF
TRBJ1-2,TRBV7-9,.,CASSSAIAAPNYGYTF
TRBJ2-1,TRBV7-2,.,CASSSPLSSYNEQFF
TRBJ1-1,TRBV6-5,.,CASSPSLRYTEAFF
TRBJ1-2,TRBV19,medium-sized,CASGGQNYGYTF
TRBJ1-5,TRBV18,.,CASSGNRETAQHF
TRBJ2-1,TRBV7-9,.,CASSLGRVAYNEQFF
TRBJ1-4,TRBV5-4,.,CASSSYERTEKLFF
TRBJ1-2,TRBV19,medium-sized,CASSIGRQTGYTF
TRBJ2-3,TRBV30,.,CAWAKRTSGTDTQYF
TRBJ1-1,TRBV19,medium-sized,CASSMDILTEAFF
TRBJ2-7,TRBV7-2,.,CASSPPAGDHEQYF
TRBJ1-2,TRBV27,.,CASSPGVPNYGYTF
TRBJ2-2,TRBV18,.,CASSLDSTGELFF
TRBJ2-2,TRBV18,.,CASSPGTDTGELFF
TRBJ2-3,TRBV6-5,medium-sized,CASSYRPGEVDTQYF
TRBJ1-4,TRBV6-5,.,CASLPTRGPGGGEKLFF
TRBJ1-1,TRBV27,.,CATQAYTEAFF
TRBJ2-2,TRBV19,.,CASSSTGTIMPGELFF
TRBJ2-2,TRBV7-2,.,CASSNRAGESGELFF
TRBJ2-3,TRBV7-2,.,CASSLVLAGYRTDTQYF
TRBJ2-2,TRBV7-6,medium-sized,CASSLVASGIANTGELFF
TRBJ1-1,TRBV30,medium-sized,CAWTIWGTVNTEAFF
TRBJ2-1,TRBV6-1,.,CASSRWEGQSNEQFF
TRBJ2-7,TRBV6-6,.,CASRDGQAVYEQYF
TRBJ2-7,TRBV7-2,.,CASSPDSDYEQYF
TRBJ2-7,TRBV5-6,.,CASSLGQGAREQYF
TRBJ2-7,TRBV6-4,.,CASSDCPQAPLGYEQYF
TRBJ2-5,TRBV6-5,medium-sized,CASSTTGGLGETQYF
TRBJ1-5,TRBV12-3/TRBV12-4,.,CASSFGNQPQHF
TRBJ2-7,TRBV7-9,medium-sized,CASSNRDRAYEQYF
TRBJ2-3,TRBV10-3,.,CAISAFRAASTDTQYF